This T cell receptor beta chain was recovered during a study of blood T cell repertoires in COVID-19. Authors' analysis steps: Researchers report that nucleated cell counts were estimated from reference gene primer amplification. Repertoires were generated with immunoSEQ multiplex PCR, while TCRdb's copy carries only in-frame clones and drops some. Clone size and the V and J calls come from that table; the DNA yielded D and trimming. The data hold 200,000 to 300,000 clones, with 75% to 90% observed a single time. The V gene end was trimmed by 7 bases and the J gene end by 0 bases; junction bases not matched to a gene: 3. CDR1 is SGHTA, CDR2 FQGNSA, per germline. The CDR3 is 15 amino acids.

The sequenced material came from PBMCs or T cells enriched from blood (not recorded which). The rearrangement joins TRBV7-2 to TRBJ2-3, with 11 bases lining up with TRBD2. The origin of this receptor is a woman aged 40 to 49 with acute COVID-19. The CDR3 reads CASTIAGGSTDTQYF. Written as DNA, the CDR3 is TGTGCCAGCACGATAGCGGGAGGGAGCACAGATACGCAGTATTTT.